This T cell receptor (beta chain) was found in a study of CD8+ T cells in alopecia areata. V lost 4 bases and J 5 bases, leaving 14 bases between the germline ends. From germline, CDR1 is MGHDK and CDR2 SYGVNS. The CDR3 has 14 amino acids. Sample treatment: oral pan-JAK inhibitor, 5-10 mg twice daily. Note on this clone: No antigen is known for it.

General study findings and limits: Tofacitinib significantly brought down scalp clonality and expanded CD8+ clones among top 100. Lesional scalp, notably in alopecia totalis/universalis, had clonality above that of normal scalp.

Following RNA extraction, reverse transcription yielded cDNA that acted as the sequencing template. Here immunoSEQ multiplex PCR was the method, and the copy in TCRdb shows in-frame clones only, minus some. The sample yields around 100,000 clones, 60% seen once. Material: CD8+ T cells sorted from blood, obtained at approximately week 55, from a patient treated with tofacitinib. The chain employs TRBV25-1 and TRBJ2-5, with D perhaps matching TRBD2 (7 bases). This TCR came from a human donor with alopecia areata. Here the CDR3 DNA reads TGTGCCAGCAGTGCCTTACAGGGAGGGGAGACCCAGTACTTC. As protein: CASSALQGGETQYF.